The 7 T cell receptor beta chains reported below all come from one sample, sequenced in a study of blood T cell repertoires in COVID-19. TCRdb's copy holds only in-frame clones and misses some; the assay was immunoSEQ multiplex PCR. The repertoire holds under 250,000 clones, with 81% as singletons. The sample comprised PBMCs or T cells enriched from blood (not recorded which). The source of these receptors is a woman between 50 and 59 years old with acute COVID-19.

The V gene is TRBV7-9, the J gene TRBJ2-2; tentative D call: TRBD2 (6 bases). The germline gives CDR1 SEHNR, CDR2 FQNEAQ (reference sequence). V was cut by 5 bases and J by 1 base, with 11 bases left in between. The length of the CDR3 is 15 residues. The CDR3 sequence: CASSARRENTGELFF. The CDR3 DNA follows: TGTGCCAGCAGCGCGCGGCGGGAGAACACCGGGGAGCTGTTTTTT.

The chain links TRBV5-1 to TRBJ2-3; 9 positions match TRBD2. Germline assignment: CDR1 SGHRS and CDR2 YFSETQ. J gave up 0 bases and V 4 bases, and 9 bases lay outside the gene matches. The CDR3 sequence is 17 residues long. CDR3 region: CASSPSPGLASTDTQYF. CDR3 DNA sequence: TGCGCCAGCAGCCCCTCACCGGGACTAGCAAGCACAGATACGCAGTATTTT.

This clone was observed a handful of times. The J gene is TRBJ1-5, the V gene TRBV4-3, with 7 bases fitting TRBD1. CDR1 and CDR2 from the germline V gene are LGHNA and YSLEER. CDR3 length: 15 residues. V gave up 1 base and J gave up 3 bases; unmatched junction bases: 3. CDR3 sequence reads: CASSQVQGNNQPQHF. CDR3 sequence (DNA): TGCGCCAGCAGCCAAGTACAGGGGAACAATCAGCCCCAGCATTTT.

This clone was observed a handful of times. The V call is TRBV7-2, the J call TRBJ1-4, with D perhaps TRBD1 (5 bases). This CDR3 spans 13 amino acids. V lost 4 bases to trimming and J lost 6 bases, with 9 bases between them. CDR1 SGHTA and CDR2 FQGNSA come from the germline V gene. The CDR3 region is CASSWGPDEKLFF. The CDR3 nucleotides are TGTGCCAGCAGCTGGGGCCCAGATGAAAAACTGTTTTTT.

The gene calls are TRBV19 and TRBJ1-2; tentative D call: TRBD1 (6 bases). Trimming stripped 3 bases from V and 4 bases from J, with 15 bases between. This CDR3 has 15 amino acids. Germline V gives CDR1 LNHDA, CDR2 SQIVND (reference sequence). The CDR3 loop is CASSMAGAQIYGYTF. The CDR3 DNA is TGTGCCAGTAGTATGGCAGGGGCCCAGATCTATGGCTACACCTTC.

The J gene is TRBJ1-2, the V gene TRBV20-1; no definite D call. The CDR3 totals 10 residues. Germline assignment: CDR1 DFQATT and CDR2 SNEGSKA (reference sequence). Trimming took off 3 bases at V and 8 bases at J, with 7 bases between the two ends. CDR3 region: CSASPGGYTF. In DNA, the CDR3 is TGCAGTGCTAGCCCGGGGGGCTACACCTTC.

The chain employs TRBV3-1 (or the pseudogene TRBV3-2) and TRBJ2-2, with a possible D match to TRBD2 (6 bases). This CDR3 comprises 16 residues. V gave up 4 bases and J gave up 4 bases, with 16 bases separating them. Germline V gene lookup returns CDR1 LGHDT and CDR2 YNNKEL (reference sequence). CDR3 sequence (DNA): TGTGCCAGCAGCCTTATAACGGGGAGGAGCACCGGGGAGCTGTTTTTT. The encoded protein is CASSLITGRSTGELFF.